The 18 T cell receptor beta chains below were found in one sample sequenced in a study of T-cell memory formation after mild COVID-19. TCRdb analysed the 5' RACE reads with MiXCR anew, one entry per CDR3 protein. This sample carries roughly 190,000 distinct CDR3 sequences, roughly 27% of them seen once, and the ten largest clones take over 10%. Material: PBMCs or a T cell subset sorted from them (not recorded which). Receptors originate from an adult woman who had mild COVID-19 (a few samples of this study predate the infection). Cell type and time point are not known.

This sequence joins TRBV2 and TRBJ2-3, with 8 bases lining up with TRBD2. Germline V gives CDR1 SNHLY, CDR2 FYNNEI. The V and J ends lost 4 bases and 2 bases, in that order; junction bases with no gene match: 5. This CDR3 comprises 15 residues. The CDR3 bases are TGTGCCAGCAGTGTCCAGCGGGGGATCACAGATACGCAGTATTTT. This sequence encodes CASSVQRGITDTQYF.

The chain carries TRBV7-9 and TRBJ2-3; TRBD2 matches 14 bases. V gave up 5 bases and J gave up 3 bases; unmatched junction bases: 10. This CDR3 is 18 amino acids long. The germline gives CDR1 SEHNR, CDR2 FQNEAQ (reference sequence). CDR3 in amino acids: CASSPRGLAGVYTDTQYF. The CDR3, as DNA: TGTGCCAGCAGCCCGAGGGGACTAGCGGGAGTTTATACAGATACGCAGTATTTT.

The gene calls are TRBV5-6 and TRBJ1-2; D uncertain. The CDR3 is 13 residues long. V was pared by 4 bases and J by 3 bases, with 10 bases between. Germline CDR1 reads SGHDT; CDR2 reads YYEEEE. CDR3 in amino acids: CASSPRWDYGYTF. CDR3 sequence (DNA): TGTGCCAGCAGCCCCCGGTGGGACTATGGCTACACCTTC. The full variable domain, with the rest looked up from reference TRBV5-6 and TRBJ1-2, is DAGVTQSPTHLIKTRGQQVTLRCSPKSGHDTVSWYQQALGQGPQFIFQYYEEEERQRGNFPDRFSGHQFPNYSSELNVNALLLGDSALYLCASSPRWDYGYTFGSGTRLTVV.

The gene calls are TRBV4-3 and TRBJ1-1; D remains unclear. V was clipped by 1 base and J by 7 bases, with 10 bases between them. Germline V gene sequence: CDR1 LGHNA, CDR2 YSLEER. CDR3 size: 13 residues. Here the CDR3 DNA reads TGCGCCAGCAGCCAAGTCCCACAGAGTGAAGCTTTCTTT. This translates into CASSQVPQSEAFF.

The J gene is TRBJ2-1, the V gene TRBV19; D is unresolved. Germline V gene data show CDR1 as LNHDA and CDR2 as SQIVND (reference sequence). This CDR3 region has 17 residues. Trimming took off 7 bases at V and 7 bases at J, with 26 bases between the two ends. This CDR3 reads CASTRFLVPKRKNEQFF. DNA of the CDR3: TGTGCCAGTACCCGTTTCCTGGTCCCCAAACGGAAGAATGAGCAGTTCTTC.

This clonotype was detected a few times. The rearrangement joins TRBV10-3 to TRBJ1-1; no clear D. The germline V and J ends were trimmed by 0 bases and 3 bases, with 8 bases remaining between them. CDR1 and CDR2 from the germline V gene are ENHRY and SYGVKD. The CDR3 has 14 residues. The CDR3 is CAISESYLDTEAFF. The CDR3 nucleotides are TGTGCCATCAGTGAGTCCTACCTCGACACTGAAGCTTTCTTT.

The V and J genes are TRBV7-9 and TRBJ2-7; 14 bases fit TRBD2. This CDR3 has 18 residues. Germline-derived CDR1 and CDR2 are SEHNR and FQNEAQ (reference sequence). With 4 bases clipped from V and 7 bases from J, the junction kept 15 bases outside the gene matches. CDR3 protein: CASSSGTSGRGLPWEQYF. Here the CDR3 DNA reads TGTGCCAGCAGCTCCGGGACTAGCGGGAGAGGGTTGCCTTGGGAGCAGTACTTC.

The chain carries TRBV5-6 and TRBJ2-7, with 13 bases lining up with TRBD2. Germline V gives CDR1 SGHDT, CDR2 YYEEEE. This CDR3 has 18 residues. The V segment lost 2 bases and the J segment 8 bases; nucleotides outside the gene matches: 16. The CDR3 region has the DNA TGTGCCAGCAGCTTCAGGACTAGCGGGGGTCAAATTCGTACGAAGCAGTACTTC. This sequence encodes CASSFRTSGGQIRTKQYF. Variable domain in full (rest from reference TRBV5-6 and TRBJ2-7): DAGVTQSPTHLIKTRGQQVTLRCSPKSGHDTVSWYQQALGQGPQFIFQYYEEEERQRGNFPDRFSGHQFPNYSSELNVNALLLGDSALYLCASSFRTSGGQIRTKQYFGPGTRLTVT.

The table lists this clonotype with a few counts. The rearrangement joins TRBV9 to TRBJ2-2, with 10 bases that match TRBD2. The germline V gene encodes CDR1 SGDLS and CDR2 YYNGEE. J gave up 3 bases and V 4 bases, and 6 bases lay outside the gene matches. This CDR3 is 16 amino acids long. The CDR3 DNA reads TGTGCCAGCAGCCCAGCGGGGGGGCCGTACACCGGGGAGCTGTTTTTT. The encoded protein is CASSPAGGPYTGELFF.

Written as DNA, the CDR3 is TGTGCCAGCAGCCAAGACACGGCTGGGAACATTCAGTACTTC. Translated: CASSQDTAGNIQYF. The chain is built from TRBV3-1 and TRBJ2-4, with D unresolved. Looked up from germline, CDR1 is LGHDT and CDR2 is YNNKEL (reference sequence). The CDR3 extends over 14 amino acids. The germline V and J ends were trimmed by 0 bases and 7 bases, with 10 bases remaining between them. Full variable domain (remainder filled in from reference TRBV3-1 and TRBJ2-4): DTAVSQTPKYLVTQMGNDKSIKCEQNLGHDTMYWYKQDSKKFLKIMFSYNNKELIINETVPNRFSPKSPDKAHLNLHINSLELGDSAVYFCASSQDTAGNIQYFGAGTRLSVL.

This clonotype was seen more than once but under ten times. DNA for the CDR3: TGTGCCAGCAGTCTACGGACTAGCGGGAAAAACAATGAGCAGTTCTTC. Translated: CASSLRTSGKNNEQFF. V gene TRBV12-3 or TRBV12-4 combines with J gene TRBJ2-1, with TRBD2 matching 12 bases. V lost 5 bases and J lost 5; bases outside the gene matches: 7. This CDR3 has 16 residues.

V usage is TRBV12-3 or TRBV12-4 and J usage is TRBJ2-3, with 13 bases identical to TRBD2. The CDR3 has 15 residues. With 6 bases clipped from V and 4 bases from J, the junction kept 4 bases outside the gene matches. In nucleotides, the CDR3 is TGTGCCAGCAGGTGGACTAGCGGGAGCCCAGATACGCAGTATTTT. It is translated as CASRWTSGSPDTQYF.

The chain combines TRBV7-2 with TRBJ2-3; D perhaps matches TRBD2 (6 bases). V was clipped by 0 bases and J by 0 bases, with 10 bases between them. CDR1 and CDR2 (germline): SGHTA, FQGNSA. The CDR3 has 16 residues. The CDR3 DNA reads as TGTGCCAGCAGCTTAGCGCCGGGGGTGAGCACAGATACGCAGTATTTT. It is translated as CASSLAPGVSTDTQYF.

V usage is TRBV9 and J usage is TRBJ2-4; D may match TRBD1 or TRBD2 (5 bases each). The length of the CDR3 is 16 residues. Germline CDR1 is SGDLS and CDR2 is YYNGEE. V was shortened by 0 bases and J by 0 bases, with 10 bases between the two germline ends. CDR3 amino acids: CASSVEDGGAKNIQYF. CDR3 in DNA: TGTGCCAGCAGCGTAGAAGATGGGGGAGCCAAAAACATTCAGTACTTC.

This chain uses TRBV19 with TRBJ1-2; D gene uncertain. Germline V gene lookup returns CDR1 LNHDA and CDR2 SQIVND (reference sequence). The ends were cut back, 5 bases at V and 8 bases at J, with 15 bases in the middle. This CDR3 is built from 13 residues. The CDR3 sequence is CASSPELRSGYTF. CDR3 DNA sequence: TGTGCCAGTAGTCCCGAGTTAAGGTCGGGCTACACCTTC.

The chain has TRBV20-1 and TRBJ1-2; 9 bases are shared with TRBD1. V shed 3 bases, J shed 1 base, and the junction held 6 bases outside the gene matches. Per germline, CDR1 DFQATT and CDR2 SNEGSKA (reference sequence). The CDR3 loop spans 15 amino acids. CDR3 sequence (DNA): TGCAGTGCTAGTGTACCGGGACAGGGTAACTATGGCTACACCTTC. Protein sequence: CSASVPGQGNYGYTF.

The rearrangement links TRBV25-1 to TRBJ2-2, with D hard to call. This CDR3 is built from 13 residues. V was trimmed by 6 bases and J by 2 bases, leaving 7 bases between them. The V gene's germline CDR1 is MGHDK and CDR2 SYGVNS. CDR3 DNA: TGTGCCAGCAGGATAGGAAACACCGGGGAGCTGTTTTTT. This gives the protein CASRIGNTGELFF.

This clonotype was counted a few times. The chain is built from TRBV25-1 and TRBJ1-6; D not certain. The CDR3 covers 16 residues. Looked up from germline, CDR1 is MGHDK and CDR2 is SYGVNS. With 2 bases removed from V and 10 bases from J, the gap between germline ends came to 18 bases. CDR3 sequence: CASSEDLGQGGSPLHF. For the CDR3, the DNA is TGTGCCAGCAGTGAAGATCTAGGGCAAGGAGGGTCACCCCTCCACTTT.